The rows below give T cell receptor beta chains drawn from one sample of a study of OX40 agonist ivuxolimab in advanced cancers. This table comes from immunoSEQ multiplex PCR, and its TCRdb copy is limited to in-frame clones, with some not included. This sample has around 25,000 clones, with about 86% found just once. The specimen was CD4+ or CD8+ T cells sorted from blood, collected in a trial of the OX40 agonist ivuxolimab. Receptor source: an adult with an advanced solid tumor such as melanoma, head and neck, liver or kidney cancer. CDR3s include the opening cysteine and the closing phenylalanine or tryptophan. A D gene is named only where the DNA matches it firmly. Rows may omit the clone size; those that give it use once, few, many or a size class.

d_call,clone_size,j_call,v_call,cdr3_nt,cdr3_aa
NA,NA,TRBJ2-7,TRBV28,TGTGCCAGCAGCCCGGGGATCTACGAGCAGTACTTC,CASSPGIYEQYF
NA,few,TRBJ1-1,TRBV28,TGTGCCAGCAGTTTAGGTATAGGGGGGGAGGGGTTGAACACTGAAGCTTTCTTT,CASSLGIGGEGLNTEAFF
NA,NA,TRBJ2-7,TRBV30,TGTGCCTGGAGTACCGAGCTCAGCTACGAGCAGTACTTC,CAWSTELSYEQYF
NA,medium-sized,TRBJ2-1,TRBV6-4,TGTGCCAGCAGTGACTCGGGAAGCGCCGGGGGGCCCTACAATGAGCAGTTCTTC,CASSDSGSAGGPYNEQFF
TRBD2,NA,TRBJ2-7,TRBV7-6,TGTGCCAGCAGCTTAGCGCGGGGGGCTGGCAGCGGGCCTTTTTACGAGCAGTACTTC,CASSLARGAGSGPFYEQYF
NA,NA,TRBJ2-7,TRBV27,TGTGCCAGCAGTTTAGTTCTGGTGGAGGGTCCCCACGAGCAGTACTTC,CASSLVLVEGPHEQYF
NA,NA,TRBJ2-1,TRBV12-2,TGTGCAAGTCGCTTCCTACTCTGGCGGAACTACAATGAGCAGTTCTTC,CASRFLLWRNYNEQFF
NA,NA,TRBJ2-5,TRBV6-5,TGTGCCAGCAGTCAGGACGGAGAGACCCAGTACTTC,CASSQDGETQYF
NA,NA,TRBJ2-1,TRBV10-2,TGCGCCAGCAGTGAGTTTAGGAGCTCCTACAATGAGCAGTTCTTC,CASSEFRSSYNEQFF
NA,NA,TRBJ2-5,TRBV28,TGTGCCAGCAGTTTGCCAGACGGGACCCAGTACTTC,CASSLPDGTQYF
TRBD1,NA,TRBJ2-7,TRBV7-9,TGTGCCAGCAGCCAGACCGGGACAGGGTACTACGAGCAGTACTTC,CASSQTGTGYYEQYF
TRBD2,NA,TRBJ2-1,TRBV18,TGTGCCAGCTCACCCCTTTGGGAGGGCCCCGACAATGAGCAGTTCTTC,CASSPLWEGPDNEQFF
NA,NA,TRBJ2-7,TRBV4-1,TGCGCCAGCAGCCAACTCGACGAGCAGTACTTC,CASSQLDEQYF
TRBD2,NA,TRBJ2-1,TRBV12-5,TGTGCTAGTGGTACAGACTTAGCGGGAGGGTACAATGAGCAGTTCTTC,CASGTDLAGGYNEQFF
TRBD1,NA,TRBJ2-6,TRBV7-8,TGTGCCAGCAGCCGCCAGGACAGGGACAACTCTGGGGCCAACGTCCTGACTTTC,CASSRQDRDNSGANVLTF
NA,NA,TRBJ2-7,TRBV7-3,TGTGCCAGCAGCTTAGGATACGGAAAAGCCTACGAGCAGTACTTC,CASSLGYGKAYEQYF
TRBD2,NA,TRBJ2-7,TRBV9,TGTGCCAGCAGCCCCATAGCGGGAGGACATAACGAGCAGTACTTC,CASSPIAGGHNEQYF
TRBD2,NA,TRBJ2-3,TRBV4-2,TGTGCCAGCAGCCTGGTCCCTACTAGCGCGAGCACAGATACGCAGTATTTT,CASSLVPTSASTDTQYF
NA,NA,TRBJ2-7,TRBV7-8,TGTGCCAGCAGCTTAAGCCAGGGATACGAGCAGTACTTC,CASSLSQGYEQYF
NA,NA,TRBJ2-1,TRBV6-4,TGTGCCAGCAGTGACTCTAACGGTGGTGTCAATGAGCAGTTCTTC,CASSDSNGGVNEQFF
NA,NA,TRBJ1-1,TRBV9,TGTGCCAGCAGCGTGGAAGGGGGAGGTACTGAAGCTTTCTTT,CASSVEGGGTEAFF
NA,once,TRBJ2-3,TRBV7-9,TGTGCCAGCAGCTTAGGAGGGACATCTACAGATACGCAGTATTTT,CASSLGGTSTDTQYF
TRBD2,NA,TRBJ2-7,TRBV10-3,TGTGCCATCAGTGTAGGACTAGTCTACGAGCAGTACTTC,CAISVGLVYEQYF
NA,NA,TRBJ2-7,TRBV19,TGTGCCAGTACCCCAGCCCCTACAATTCCCGAGCAGTACTTC,CASTPAPTIPEQYF
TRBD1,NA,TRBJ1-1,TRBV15,TGTGCCACCAGCAGAGCTCCAGGGGGCACTGAAGCTTTCTTT,CATSRAPGGTEAFF
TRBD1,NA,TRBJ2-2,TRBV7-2,TGTGCCAGCAGCCCCCGACAGGGAAAAGCCGGGGAGCTGTTTTTT,CASSPRQGKAGELFF
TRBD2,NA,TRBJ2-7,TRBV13,TGTGCCAGCAGCCCTCGGGGTAGCGGGAGATCCTACGAGCAGTACTTC,CASSPRGSGRSYEQYF
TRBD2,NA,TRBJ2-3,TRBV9,TGTGCCAGCAGCGTGACTAGCGGCACAGATACGCAGTATTTT,CASSVTSGTDTQYF
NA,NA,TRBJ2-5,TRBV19,TGTGCCAGTAGTATAGATGGCCATCGGACGGAGACCCAGTACTTC,CASSIDGHRTETQYF
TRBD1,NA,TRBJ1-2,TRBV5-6,TGTGCCAGCAGCCCACCCGGACAGGGAATCTATGGCTACACCTTC,CASSPPGQGIYGYTF
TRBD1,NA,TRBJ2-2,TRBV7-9,TGTGCCAGCAGCTTACCGGGACAGGGAGCGTCCGGGGAGCTGTTTTTT,CASSLPGQGASGELFF
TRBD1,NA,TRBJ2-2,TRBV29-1,TGCAGCGTTTCGAAGGGGGCCGGCACCGGGGAGCTGTTTTTT,CSVSKGAGTGELFF
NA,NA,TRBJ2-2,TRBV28,TGTGCCAGCAGTAGTAGGGGGGAGCTGTTTTTT,CASSSRGELFF
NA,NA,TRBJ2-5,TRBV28,TGTGCCAGCTTAGCTCCCGAAGAGACCCAGTACTTC,CASLAPEETQYF
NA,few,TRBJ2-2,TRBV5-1,TGCGCCAGCGTCGGAAACACCGGGGAGCTGTTTTTT,CASVGNTGELFF
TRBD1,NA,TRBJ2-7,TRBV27,TGTGCCAGCAGTGGACAGGGCGCCCATTACGAGCAGTACTTC,CASSGQGAHYEQYF
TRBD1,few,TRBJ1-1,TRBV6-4,TGTGCCAGCAGGCCTCGGGACAGGGGAACTGAAGCTTTCTTT,CASRPRDRGTEAFF
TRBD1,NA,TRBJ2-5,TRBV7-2,TGTGCCAGCAGCTTAGGGACAGGGGGAGTCGGTTACGAGACCCAGTACTTC,CASSLGTGGVGYETQYF
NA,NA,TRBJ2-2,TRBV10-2,TGCGCCAGCAGTGGAGGGAACACCGGGGAGCTGTTTTTT,CASSGGNTGELFF
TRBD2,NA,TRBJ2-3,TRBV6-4,TGTGCCAGCAGTGAATCGGGGGGTACCACAGATACGCAGTATTTT,CASSESGGTTDTQYF
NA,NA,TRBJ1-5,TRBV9,TGTGCCAGCAGCGATGACGGCAATCAGCCCCAGCATTTT,CASSDDGNQPQHF
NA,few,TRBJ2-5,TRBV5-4,TGTGCCAGCAGCTCACCGTGGGCCCAAGAGACCCAGTACTTC,CASSSPWAQETQYF
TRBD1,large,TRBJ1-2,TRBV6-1,TGTGCCAGCAGTGAATCGACAGGGGGAATAGGGTATGGCTACACCTTC,CASSESTGGIGYGYTF
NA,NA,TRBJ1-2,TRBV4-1,TGCGCCAGCAGCCAAGATCTCCAAGGGGGCTATGGCTACACCTTC,CASSQDLQGGYGYTF
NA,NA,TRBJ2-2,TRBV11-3,TGTGCCAGCAGCTTAGACGGGGCAGTGGGGAAGGAGCTGTTTTTT,CASSLDGAVGKELFF
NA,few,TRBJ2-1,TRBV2,TGTGCCACCGACAGAGACAATGAGCAGTTCTTC,CATDRDNEQFF
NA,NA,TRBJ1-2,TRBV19,TGTGCCAGTAGAGGGAGTTTGAAGGATGGCTACACCTTC,CASRGSLKDGYTF
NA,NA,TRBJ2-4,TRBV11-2,TGTGCCAGCAGTTTTTCGGACATTCAGTACTTC,CASSFSDIQYF
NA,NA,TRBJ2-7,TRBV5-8,TGTGCCAGCACGGCAGGGGACTCTTATGAGCAGTACTTC,CASTAGDSYEQYF
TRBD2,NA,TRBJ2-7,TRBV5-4,TGTGCCAGCAGCTCGGAGCGGGAGGATCTCTACGAGCAGTACTTC,CASSSEREDLYEQYF
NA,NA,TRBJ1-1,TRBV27,TGTGCCAGCAGTTTATCGGGAACTGAAGCTTTCTTT,CASSLSGTEAFF
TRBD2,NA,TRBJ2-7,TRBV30,TGTGCCTGGAGAACGGGTCTAGCGGTCTACGAGCAGTACTTC,CAWRTGLAVYEQYF
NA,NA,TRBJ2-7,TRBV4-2,TGTGCCAGCAGCCAAGACCTCCTTCCCTACGAGCAGTACTTC,CASSQDLLPYEQYF
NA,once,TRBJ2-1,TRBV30,TGTGCCTGGTCCCGGCTCTCAACCGGGGATGAGCAGTTCTTC,CAWSRLSTGDEQFF
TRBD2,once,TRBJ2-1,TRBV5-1,TGCGCCAGCAGCTTGACTAGCGGGAGCAGGGATGAGCAGTTCTTC,CASSLTSGSRDEQFF